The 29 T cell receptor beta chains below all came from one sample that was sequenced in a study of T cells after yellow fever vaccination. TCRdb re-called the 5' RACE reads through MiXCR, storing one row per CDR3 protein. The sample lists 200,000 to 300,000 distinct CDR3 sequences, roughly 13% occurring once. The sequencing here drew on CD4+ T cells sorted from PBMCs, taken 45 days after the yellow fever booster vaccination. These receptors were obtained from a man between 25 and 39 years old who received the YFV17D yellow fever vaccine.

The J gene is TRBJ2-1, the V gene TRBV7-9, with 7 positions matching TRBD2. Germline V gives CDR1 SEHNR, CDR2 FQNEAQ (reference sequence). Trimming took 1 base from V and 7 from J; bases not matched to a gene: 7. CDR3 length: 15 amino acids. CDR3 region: CASSLETSRENEQFF. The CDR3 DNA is TGTGCCAGCAGCTTAGAGACTAGCCGAGAGAATGAGCAGTTCTTC.

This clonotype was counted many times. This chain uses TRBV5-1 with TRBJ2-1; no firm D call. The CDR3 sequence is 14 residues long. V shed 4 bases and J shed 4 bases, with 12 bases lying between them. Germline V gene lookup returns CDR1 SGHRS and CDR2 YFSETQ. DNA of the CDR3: TGCGCCAGCAGCGTGAACGCCATGTACAATGAGCAGTTCTTC. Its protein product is CASSVNAMYNEQFF.

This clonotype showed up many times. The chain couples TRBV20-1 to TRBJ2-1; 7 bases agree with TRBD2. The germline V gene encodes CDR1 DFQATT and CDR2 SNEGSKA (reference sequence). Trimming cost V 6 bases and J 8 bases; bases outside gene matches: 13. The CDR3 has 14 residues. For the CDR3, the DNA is TGCAGTGCCCCCCTTGGCGGGAGAGGGTATGAGCAGTTCTTC. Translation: CSAPLGGRGYEQFF.

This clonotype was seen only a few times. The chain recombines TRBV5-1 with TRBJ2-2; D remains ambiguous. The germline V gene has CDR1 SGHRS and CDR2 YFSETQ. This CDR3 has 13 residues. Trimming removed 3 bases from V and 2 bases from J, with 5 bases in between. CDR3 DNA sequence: TGCGCCAGCAGCTGGGGTAACACCGGGGAGCTGTTTTTT. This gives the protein CASSWGNTGELFF.

CDR3 residues: CATSPGQPRDTQYF. The CDR3 coding sequence is TGTGCCACCAGCCCGGGACAGCCGCGAGATACGCAGTATTTT. The chain employs TRBV24-1 and TRBJ2-3; the match to TRBD1 covers 7 bases. This CDR3 comprises 14 residues. Trimming at V came to 7 bases and at J to 5 bases, leaving 8 bases not matched to a gene. Germline CDR1 and CDR2: KGHDR and SFDVKD.

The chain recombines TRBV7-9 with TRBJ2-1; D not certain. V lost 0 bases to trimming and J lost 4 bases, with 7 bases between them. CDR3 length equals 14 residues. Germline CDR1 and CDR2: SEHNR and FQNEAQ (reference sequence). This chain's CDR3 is CASSLAGKYNEQFF. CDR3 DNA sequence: TGTGCCAGCAGCTTAGCCGGAAAATACAATGAGCAGTTCTTC.

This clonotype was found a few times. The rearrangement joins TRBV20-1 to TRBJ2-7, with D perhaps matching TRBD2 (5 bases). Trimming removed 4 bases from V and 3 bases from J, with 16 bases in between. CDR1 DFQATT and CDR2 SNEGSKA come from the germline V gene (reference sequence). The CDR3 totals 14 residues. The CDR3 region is CSAIGFSGNYEQYF. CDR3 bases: TGCAGTGCTATTGGGTTTTCGGGAAACTACGAGCAGTACTTC.

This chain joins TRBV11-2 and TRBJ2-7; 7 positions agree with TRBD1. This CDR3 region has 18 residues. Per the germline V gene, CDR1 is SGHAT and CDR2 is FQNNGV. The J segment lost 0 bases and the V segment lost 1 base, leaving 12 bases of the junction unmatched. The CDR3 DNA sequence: TGTGCCAGCAGCTTAGGCCCCACAGGGGCCTCTCCCTCCTACGAGCAGTACTTC. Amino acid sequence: CASSLGPTGASPSYEQYF.

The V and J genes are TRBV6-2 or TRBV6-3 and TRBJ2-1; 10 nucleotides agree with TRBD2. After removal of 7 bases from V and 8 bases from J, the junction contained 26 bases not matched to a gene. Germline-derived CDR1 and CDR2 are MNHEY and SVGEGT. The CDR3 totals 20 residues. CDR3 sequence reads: CASTQTGRKIAGGSFDEQFF. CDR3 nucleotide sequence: TGTGCCAGCACCCAAACAGGCCGAAAGATAGCGGGAGGTTCGTTCGATGAGCAGTTCTTC.

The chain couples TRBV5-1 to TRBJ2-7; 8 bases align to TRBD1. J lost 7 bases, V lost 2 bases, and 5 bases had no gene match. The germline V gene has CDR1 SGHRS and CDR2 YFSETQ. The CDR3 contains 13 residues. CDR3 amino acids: CASSFQGAEEQYF. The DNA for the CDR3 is TGCGCCAGCAGCTTCCAGGGGGCGGAAGAGCAGTACTTC.

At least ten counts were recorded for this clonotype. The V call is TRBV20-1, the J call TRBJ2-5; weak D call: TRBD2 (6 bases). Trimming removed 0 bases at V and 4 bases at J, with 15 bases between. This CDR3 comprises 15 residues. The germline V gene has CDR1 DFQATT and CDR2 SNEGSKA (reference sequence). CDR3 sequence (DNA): TGCAGTGCTAGAGATGGAGGGAGCGACAGAGAGACCCAGTACTTC. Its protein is CSARDGGSDRETQYF.

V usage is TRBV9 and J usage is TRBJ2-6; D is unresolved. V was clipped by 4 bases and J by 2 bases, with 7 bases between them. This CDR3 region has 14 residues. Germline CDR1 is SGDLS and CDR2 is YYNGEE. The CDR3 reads CASSPDTGANVLTF. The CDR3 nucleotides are TGTGCCAGCAGCCCAGATACTGGGGCCAACGTCCTGACTTTC.

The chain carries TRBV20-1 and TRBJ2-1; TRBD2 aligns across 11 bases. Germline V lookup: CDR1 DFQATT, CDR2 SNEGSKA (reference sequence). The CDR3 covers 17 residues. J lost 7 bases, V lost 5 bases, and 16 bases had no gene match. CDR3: CSASPGTSGIGINEQFF. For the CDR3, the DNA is TGCAGTGCTTCTCCCGGGACTAGCGGAATCGGCATTAATGAGCAGTTCTTC.

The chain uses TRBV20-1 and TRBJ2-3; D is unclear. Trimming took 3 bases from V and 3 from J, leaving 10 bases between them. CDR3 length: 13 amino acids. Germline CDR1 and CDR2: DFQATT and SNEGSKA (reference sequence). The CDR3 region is CSASWSSTDTQYF. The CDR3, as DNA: TGCAGTGCTAGCTGGTCTTCAACAGATACGCAGTATTTT.

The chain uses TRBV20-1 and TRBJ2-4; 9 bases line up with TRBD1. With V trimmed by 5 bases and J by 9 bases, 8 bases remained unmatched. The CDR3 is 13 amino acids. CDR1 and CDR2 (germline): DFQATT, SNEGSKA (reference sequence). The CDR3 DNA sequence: TGCAGTGCTCATTGGACAGGGGACGGCATTCAGTACTTC. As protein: CSAHWTGDGIQYF.

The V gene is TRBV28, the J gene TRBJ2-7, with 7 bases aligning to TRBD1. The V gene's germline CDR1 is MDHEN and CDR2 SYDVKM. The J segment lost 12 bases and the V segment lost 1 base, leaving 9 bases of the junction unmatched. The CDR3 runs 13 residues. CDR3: CASSLSTGRGVYF. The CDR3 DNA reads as TGTGCCAGCAGTTTATCGACAGGGCGAGGGGTGTACTTC.

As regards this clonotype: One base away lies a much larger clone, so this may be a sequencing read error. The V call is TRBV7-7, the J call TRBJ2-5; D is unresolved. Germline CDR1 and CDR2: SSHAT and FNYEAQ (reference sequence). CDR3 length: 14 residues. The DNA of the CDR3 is TGTGGCAGCAGCTTAGTTGGAAAACAAGAGACCCAGTACTTC. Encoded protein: CGSSLVGKQETQYF.

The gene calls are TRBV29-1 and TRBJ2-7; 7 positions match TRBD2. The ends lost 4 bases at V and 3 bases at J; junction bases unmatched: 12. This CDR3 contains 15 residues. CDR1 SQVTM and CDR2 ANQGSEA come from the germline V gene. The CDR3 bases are TGCAGCGTTGCGGAGCGGGGTGGCAGTCACTACGAGCAGTACTTC. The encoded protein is CSVAERGGSHYEQYF.

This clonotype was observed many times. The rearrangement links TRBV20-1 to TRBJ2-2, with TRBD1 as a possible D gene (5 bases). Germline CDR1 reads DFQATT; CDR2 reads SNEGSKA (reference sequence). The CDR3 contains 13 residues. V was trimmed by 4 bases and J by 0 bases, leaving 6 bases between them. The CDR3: CSATGTNTGELFF. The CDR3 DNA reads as TGCAGTGCTACAGGGACGAACACCGGGGAGCTGTTTTTT.

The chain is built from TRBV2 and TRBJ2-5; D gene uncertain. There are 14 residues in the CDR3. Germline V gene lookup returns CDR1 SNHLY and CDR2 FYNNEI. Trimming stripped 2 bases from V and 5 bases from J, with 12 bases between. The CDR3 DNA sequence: TGTGCCAGCAGTGAAACTACGGGTTTGGAGACCCAGTACTTC. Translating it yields CASSETTGLETQYF.

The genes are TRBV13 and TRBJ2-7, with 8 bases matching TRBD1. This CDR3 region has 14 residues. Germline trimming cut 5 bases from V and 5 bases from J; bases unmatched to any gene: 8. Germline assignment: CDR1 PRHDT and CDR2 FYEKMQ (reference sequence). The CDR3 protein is CASSTDRVAHEQYF. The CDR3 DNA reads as TGTGCCAGCAGCACGGACAGGGTCGCCCACGAGCAGTACTTC.

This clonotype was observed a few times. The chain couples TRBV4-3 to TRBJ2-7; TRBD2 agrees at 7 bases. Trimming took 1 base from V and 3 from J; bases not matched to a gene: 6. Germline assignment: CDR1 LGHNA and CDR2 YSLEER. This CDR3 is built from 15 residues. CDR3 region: CASSQGGGVGYEQYF. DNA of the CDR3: TGCGCCAGCAGCCAAGGGGGAGGGGTTGGCTACGAGCAGTACTTC.

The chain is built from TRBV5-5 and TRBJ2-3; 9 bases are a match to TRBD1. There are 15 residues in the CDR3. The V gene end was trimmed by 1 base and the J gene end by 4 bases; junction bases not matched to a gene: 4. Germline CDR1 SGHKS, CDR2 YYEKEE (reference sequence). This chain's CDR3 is CASSLTTGGPDTQYF. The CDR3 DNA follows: TGTGCCAGCAGCTTGACGACAGGGGGACCAGATACGCAGTATTTT. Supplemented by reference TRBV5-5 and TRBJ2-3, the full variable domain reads DAGVTQSPTHLIKTRGQQVTLRCSPISGHKSVSWYQQVLGQGPQFIFQYYEKEERGRGNFPDRFSARQFPNYSSELNVNALLLGDSALYLCASSLTTGGPDTQYFGPGTRLTVL.

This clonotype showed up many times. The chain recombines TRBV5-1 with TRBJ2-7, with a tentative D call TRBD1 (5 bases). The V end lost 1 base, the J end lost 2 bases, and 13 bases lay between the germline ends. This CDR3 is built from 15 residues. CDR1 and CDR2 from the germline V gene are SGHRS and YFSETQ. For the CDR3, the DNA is TGCGCCAGCAGCTTGCAGGCAGGGCGGCCCTACGAGCAGTACTTC. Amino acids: CASSLQAGRPYEQYF.

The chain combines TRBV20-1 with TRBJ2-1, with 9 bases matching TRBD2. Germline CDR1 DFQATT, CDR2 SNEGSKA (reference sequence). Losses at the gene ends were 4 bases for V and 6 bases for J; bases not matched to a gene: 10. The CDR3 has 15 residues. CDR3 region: CSAIQSGRSRNEQFF. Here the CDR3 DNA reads TGCAGTGCTATCCAGAGCGGGAGGTCTCGCAATGAGCAGTTCTTC.

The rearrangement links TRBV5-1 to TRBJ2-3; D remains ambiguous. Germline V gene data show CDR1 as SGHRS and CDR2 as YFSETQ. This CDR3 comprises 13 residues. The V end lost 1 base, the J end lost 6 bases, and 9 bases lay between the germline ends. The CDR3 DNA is TGCGCCAGCAGCTTGAATAGTGTTGATACGCAGTATTTT. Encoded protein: CASSLNSVDTQYF.

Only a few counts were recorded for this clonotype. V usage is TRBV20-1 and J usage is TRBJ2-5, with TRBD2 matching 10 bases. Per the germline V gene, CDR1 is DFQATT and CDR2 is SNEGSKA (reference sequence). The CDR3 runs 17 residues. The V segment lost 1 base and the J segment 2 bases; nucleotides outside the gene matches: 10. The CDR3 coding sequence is TGCAGTGCTAGAGGGGATCTAGCGGGAGTCGGTCAAGAGACCCAGTACTTC. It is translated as CSARGDLAGVGQETQYF.

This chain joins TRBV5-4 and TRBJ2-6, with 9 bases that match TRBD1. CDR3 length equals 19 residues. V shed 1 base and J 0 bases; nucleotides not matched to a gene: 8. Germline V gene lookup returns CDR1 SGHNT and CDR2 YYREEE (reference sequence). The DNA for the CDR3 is TGTGCCAGCAGCTTGTATTCTTGGGGACAGGGCTCTGGGGCCAACGTCCTGACTTTC. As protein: CASSLYSWGQGSGANVLTF.

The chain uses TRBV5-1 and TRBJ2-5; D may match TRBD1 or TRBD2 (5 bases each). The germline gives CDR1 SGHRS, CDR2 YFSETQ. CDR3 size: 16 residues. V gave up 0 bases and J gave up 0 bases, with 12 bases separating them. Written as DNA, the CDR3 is TGCGCCAGCAGCTTGGAGGGACCCGTGTACCAAGAGACCCAGTACTTC. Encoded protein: CASSLEGPVYQETQYF.